This T cell receptor beta chain was sequenced for a study of cytomegalovirus exposure and HLA in healthy donors. Study-level findings and limits: Association of 15,000 to 20,000 TCR beta sequences with HLA alleles was found at 0.05 false discovery rate in a later analysis. As confirmed in vitro, a few CMV-associated chains were specific for CMV antigens. By a later analysis, the bulk of CMV-associated TCR beta chains appeared HLA-restricted. A prior analysis recorded that most TCR beta V segments were productive about 87% or about 30% of the time.

Researchers ran the PCR with 60 Vbeta and 13 Jbeta primers. TCRdb's table, derived via immunoSEQ multiplex PCR, lists solely in-frame clones and lacks some. The sample consists of approximately 140,000 clones, roughly 79% of them appearing once. The CDR3 is 15 amino acids. With V trimmed by 6 bases and J by 3 bases, 6 bases remained unmatched. Germline CDR1 is MNHEY and CDR2 is SVGAGI. This clone has only a few counts. Its target is not known. This receptor was taken from a woman aged 45-65 years in good health and CMV-seronegative. Sequencing input: PBMCs. V is TRBV6-5 and J is TRBJ2-2, with TRBD2 matching over 8 bases. The CDR3 bases are TGTGCCAGCAGACGCGGGGGGCGATACACCGGGGAGCTGTTTTTT. This gives the protein CASRRGGRYTGELFF.